These T cell receptor beta chains were read from a single sample in a study of OX40 agonist ivuxolimab in advanced cancers. TCRdb's table, derived via immunoSEQ multiplex PCR, lists solely in-frame clones and lacks some. The data hold 15,000 to 20,000 clones, with roughly 85% observed a single time. Material: CD4+ or CD8+ T cells sorted from blood, obtained in a trial of the OX40 agonist ivuxolimab. The receptors were sampled from an adult with an advanced solid tumor such as melanoma, head and neck, liver or kidney cancer. The CDR3 runs from the conserved cysteine through the conserved F or W. Clone sizes are given selectively: once, few, many, or a class where the clone is expanded.

TRBJ2-7 | TRBV13 | medium-sized | CASTPYGGGHEQYF
TRBJ2-5 | TRBV30 | . | CAWGDPMAIETQYF
TRBJ2-1 | TRBV27 | . | CASSFGSSYNEQFF
TRBJ2-7 | TRBV27 | once | CASSTPRDSIYEQYF
TRBJ2-5 | TRBV21-1 | . | CASSKVRRQDPETQYF
TRBJ1-2 | TRBV4-1 | . | CASSPSPARTGASGYTF
TRBJ2-1 | TRBV6-1 | few | CASSDVGGDYNEQFF
TRBJ1-1 | TRBV30 | . | CAWSVLRHIEAFF
TRBJ1-4 | TRBV10-1 | . | CASPDRGLPESTNEKLFF
TRBJ2-1 | TRBV30 | once | CAWRRLAGTPPQQFF
TRBJ2-1 | TRBV12-5 | . | CASGLAGGPGNEQFF
TRBJ2-5 | TRBV29-1 | . | CSVEDQGLAGGQETQYF
TRBJ2-7 | TRBV2 | few | CASSISGSFSYEQYF
TRBJ1-4 | TRBV7-9 | . | CASSLGTGVHEKLFF
TRBJ1-2 | TRBV6-5 | . | CASGYMTGYGYTF
TRBJ2-2 | TRBV19 | . | CASSFPLGQNTGELFF
TRBJ2-3 | TRBV5-4 | . | CASSFWGGTDTQYF
TRBJ2-1 | TRBV4-1 | . | CASSAKWGDEQFF
TRBJ1-2 | TRBV10-1 | . | CASSPDRLDGYTF
TRBJ1-2 | TRBV2 | . | CASLLGGLSNGYTF
TRBJ2-1 | TRBV6-5 | . | CATRAGVEQFF
TRBJ2-7 | TRBV27 | . | CASRRGGRSSYEQYF
TRBJ1-1 | TRBV19 | once | CASSIGSEANPNTEAFF
TRBJ2-1 | TRBV4-1 | . | CASSPPTSAEQFF
TRBJ1-2 | TRBV6-6 | few | CASSRDQGDRGYTF
TRBJ2-1 | TRBV7-9 | . | CASRTLDGYNEQFF
TRBJ2-3 | TRBV6-4 | . | CASSDLAGVGTDTQYF
TRBJ2-7 | TRBV6-5 | . | CASSLLPGRGEQYF
TRBJ1-2 | TRBV13 | . | CASSPPRQGYGYTF
TRBJ2-7 | TRBV27 | . | CASSYAGNSYEQYF
TRBJ1-3 | TRBV11-3 | . | CASSRVSSEGNTIYF
TRBJ2-7 | TRBV28 | . | CASSSPRGGYEQYF
TRBJ2-7 | TRBV6-6 | . | CASSGGSYEQYF
TRBJ1-3 | TRBV9 | once | CASSVTSGNTIYF
TRBJ2-1 | TRBV5-1 | . | CASSKGEDNEQFF
TRBJ1-1 | TRBV28 | once | CASSLWRVWNTEAFF
TRBJ2-1 | TRBV5-5 | . | CASSFPGADEQFF
TRBJ1-2 | TRBV4-3 | . | CASSSDRPNYGYTF
TRBJ2-2 | TRBV7-6 | . | CASSLARTDLPVNTGELFF
TRBJ1-5 | TRBV9 | . | CASSVRGAGNQPQHF
TRBJ1-1 | TRBV12-5 | . | CASGLVPGAFF
TRBJ2-2 | TRBV11-3 | . | CASSFSAGVLTGELFF
TRBJ2-3 | TRBV9 | . | CARSPGDQGDTQYF